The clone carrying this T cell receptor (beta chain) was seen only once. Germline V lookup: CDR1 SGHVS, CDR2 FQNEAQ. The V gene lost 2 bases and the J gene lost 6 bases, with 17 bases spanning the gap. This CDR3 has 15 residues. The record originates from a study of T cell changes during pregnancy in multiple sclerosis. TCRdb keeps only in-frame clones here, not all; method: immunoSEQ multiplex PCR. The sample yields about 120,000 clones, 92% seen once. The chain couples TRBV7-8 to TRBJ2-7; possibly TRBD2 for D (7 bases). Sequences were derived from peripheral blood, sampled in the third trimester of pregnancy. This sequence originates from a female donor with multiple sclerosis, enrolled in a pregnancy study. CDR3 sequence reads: CASSLITRGGCEQYF. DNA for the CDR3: TGTGCCAGCAGCTTAATCACTAGGGGGGGGTGCGAGCAGTACTTC. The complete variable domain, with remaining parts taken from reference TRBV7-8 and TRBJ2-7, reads GAGVSQSPRYKVAKRGQDVALRCDPISGHVSLFWYQQALGQGPEFLTYFQNEAQLDKSGLPSDRFFAERPEGSVSTLKIQRTQQEDSAVYLCASSLITRGGCEQYFGPGTRLTVT.